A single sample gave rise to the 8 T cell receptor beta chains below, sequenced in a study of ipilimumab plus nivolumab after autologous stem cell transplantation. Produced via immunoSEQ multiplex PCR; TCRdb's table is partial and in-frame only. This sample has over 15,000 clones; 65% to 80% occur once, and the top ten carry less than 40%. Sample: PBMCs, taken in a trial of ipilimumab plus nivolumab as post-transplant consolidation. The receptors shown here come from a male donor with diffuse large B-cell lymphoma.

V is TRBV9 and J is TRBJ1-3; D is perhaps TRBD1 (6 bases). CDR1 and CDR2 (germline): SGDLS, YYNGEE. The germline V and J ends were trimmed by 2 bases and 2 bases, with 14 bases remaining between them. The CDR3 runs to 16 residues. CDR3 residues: CASSVQDTGPGNTIYF. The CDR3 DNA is TGTGCCAGCAGCGTCCAGGACACAGGGCCTGGAAACACCATATATTTT.

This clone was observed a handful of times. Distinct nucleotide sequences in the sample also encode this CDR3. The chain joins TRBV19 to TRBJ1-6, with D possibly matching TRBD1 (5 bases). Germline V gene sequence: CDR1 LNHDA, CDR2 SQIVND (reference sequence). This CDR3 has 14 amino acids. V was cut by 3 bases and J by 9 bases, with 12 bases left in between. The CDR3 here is CASSIGGLGSPLHF. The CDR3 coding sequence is TGTGCCAGTAGTATTGGGGGATTGGGTTCACCCCTCCACTTT.

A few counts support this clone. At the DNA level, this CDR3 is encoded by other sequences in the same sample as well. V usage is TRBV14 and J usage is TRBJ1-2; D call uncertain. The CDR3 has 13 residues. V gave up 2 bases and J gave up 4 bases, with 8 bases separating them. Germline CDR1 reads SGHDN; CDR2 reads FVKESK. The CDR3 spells CASSQTVGYGYTF. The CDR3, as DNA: TGTGCCAGCAGCCAAACCGTTGGCTATGGCTACACCTTC. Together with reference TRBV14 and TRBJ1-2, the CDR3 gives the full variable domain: EAGVTQFPSHSVIEKGQTVTLRCDPISGHDNLYWYRRVMGKEIKFLLHFVKESKQDESGMPNNRFLAERTGGTYSTLKVQPAELEDSGVYFCASSQTVGYGYTFGSGTRLTVV.

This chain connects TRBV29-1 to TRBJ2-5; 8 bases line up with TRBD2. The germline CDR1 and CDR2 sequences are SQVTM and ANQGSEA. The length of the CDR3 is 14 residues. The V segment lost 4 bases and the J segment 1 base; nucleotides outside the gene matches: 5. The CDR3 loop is CSVVPGRAQETQYF. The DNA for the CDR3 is TGCAGCGTTGTCCCCGGGAGGGCCCAAGAGACCCAGTACTTC.

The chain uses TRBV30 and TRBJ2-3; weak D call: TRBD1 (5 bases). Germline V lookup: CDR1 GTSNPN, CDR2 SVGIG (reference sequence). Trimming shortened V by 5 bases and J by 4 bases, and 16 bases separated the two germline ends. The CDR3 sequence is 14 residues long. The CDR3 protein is CAWRRDGAADTQYF. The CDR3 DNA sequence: TGTGCCTGGCGTAGGGATGGGGCCGCAGATACGCAGTATTTT.

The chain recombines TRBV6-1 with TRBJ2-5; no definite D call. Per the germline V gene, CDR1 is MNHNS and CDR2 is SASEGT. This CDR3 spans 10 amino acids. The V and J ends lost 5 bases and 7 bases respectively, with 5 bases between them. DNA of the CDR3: TGTGCCAGCAGTTTGGGGACCCAGTACTTC. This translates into CASSLGTQYF.

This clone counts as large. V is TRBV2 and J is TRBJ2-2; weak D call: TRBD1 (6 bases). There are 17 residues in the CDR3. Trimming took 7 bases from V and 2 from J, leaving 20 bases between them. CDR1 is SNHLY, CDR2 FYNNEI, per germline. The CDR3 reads CASTWASGTPNTGELFF. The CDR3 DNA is TGTGCCAGCACCTGGGCCTCGGGGACACCTAACACCGGGGAGCTGTTTTTT.

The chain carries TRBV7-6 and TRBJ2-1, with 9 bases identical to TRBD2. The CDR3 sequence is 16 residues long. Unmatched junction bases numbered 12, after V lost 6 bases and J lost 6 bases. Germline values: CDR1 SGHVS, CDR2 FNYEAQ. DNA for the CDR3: TGTGCCAGCAGTGGACTCGCGGGAGGGTCAATCAATGAGCAGTTCTTC. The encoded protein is CASSGLAGGSINEQFF.